A single TCR beta chain is shown here with its context. CDR3 length equals 13 residues. The germline V and J ends were trimmed by 4 bases and 8 bases, with 13 bases remaining between them. The germline CDR1 and CDR2 sequences are SGDLS and YYNGEE. The protocol was immunoSEQ multiplex PCR, while the TCRdb copy is restricted to in-frame clones and leaves out a portion. Here the sample spans about 61,000 clones, less than 98% being singletons. The sample comes from a study of technical replicates of blood from a few donors. This chain uses TRBV9 with TRBJ2-1; D is possibly TRBD2 (5 bases). Sequencing used T cells isolated from PBMCs. The sequence was collected from a human donor in good health. CDR3 in amino acids: CASSPGPRDEQFF. The CDR3 bases are TGTGCCAGCAGCCCCGGTCCGCGGGATGAGCAGTTCTTC.